The entry below describes one TCR beta chain. This clonotype was counted a few times. Its antigen specificity is not known. Base qualities are not recorded, but no much larger clone differs from it by a single base. This sample stems from a study of T-cell memory formation after mild COVID-19 (dated by TCRdb to the early 2020s). Study-level background: Most TCR sequence clusters were specific to one of the two donors. T-cell clones expanding and contracting after mild COVID-19 in a couple of donors were tracked by longitudinal TCRalpha and TCRbeta repertoire sequencing. The cohort comprised two young, previously healthy adult volunteers, one female and one male. Overall results and qualifications from the work: Only a couple of mild cases were covered by the study, and larger cohorts that include severe cases with pre-infection samples were considered necessary. Contracting CD4+ clones turned up mainly in the CM and EM memory subsets, whereas EMRA was where CD8+ clones were enriched. From day 15 to 85, contracting clones showed balanced CD4/CD8 phenotypes, whereas a second wave of clones that expanded from day 15 to 37 leaned towards CD4+. The second-wave clones that peaked on day 37 were not confirmed to be SARS-CoV-2 specific. The detection of some responding clones in pre-infection memory suggests that pre-existing cross-reactive memory T cells joined the SARS-CoV-2 response.

There are 14 amino acids in the CDR3, from cysteine to phenylalanine inclusive. Only the CDR3 region is kept as DNA, spanning 42 bases read in frame from base 1. CDR1 and CDR2 (MNHEY, SVGEGT) derive from the germline V gene. V gives up 4 bases and J gives up 7 bases, and the segment between their germline ends measures 17 bases. PBMCs were isolated by Ficoll-Paque density gradient centrifugation. TCRdb shows the sequencer as Illumina NovaSeq 6000. cDNA libraries for TCRalpha and TCRbeta were prepared by 5'RACE using constant-segment primers, with sample barcodes and unique molecular identifiers added. RNA was extracted from every sample with Trizol reagent. Amplification of the libraries took two PCR steps, and the second step added a second sample barcode plus Illumina TruSeq adapters. Sequencing of libraries was performed on an Illumina NovaSeq with 2 x 150 bp paired-end reads. As for the original processing: The reads were demultiplexed and collapsed into UMI-guided consensus sequences using migec v1.2.7. Using mixcr v2.1.11, UMI consensuses were aligned to TRA and TRB V and J templates and then assembled into clonotypes. A clonotype was counted as expanded or contracted only if both edgeR and NoisET called the change significant, with noise models trained on biological replicates. For edgeR calls, the thresholds were a false discovery rate-adjusted p below 0.01 and a log2 fold-change of 1. As an exploratory analysis of dynamics, PCA with hierarchical clustering was applied to max-normalized trajectories of the 1000 most abundant clonotypes. Each responding clone was given a CD4 or CD8 phenotype based on the CD4+ and CD8+ repertoires, which had been sequenced separately. Starting from the raw public reads, TCRdb applied fastp trimming at Q25, assembled clones with MiXCR and retained in-frame beta chains. When rows share a CDR3 protein, they turn into one entry using the most common DNA and genes. These V and J calls derive from TCRdb rather than the authors' analysis. Recorded for this sample are about 560,000 distinct CDR3 sequences; roughly 17% of them occurred a single time. The ten largest make up around 13% of the sample.

Recombination linked TRBV6-2 or TRBV6-3 to TRBJ2-7; matching of 6 bases hints at TRBD2 as the D gene. The sequenced sample consisted of PBMCs or a T cell subset sorted from them (not recorded which). The sequence was obtained from an adult woman who had mild COVID-19 (a few samples of this study predate the infection). The sample titles of this study are shuffled in the database, so cell type and time point are left out; the donor was told from shared clones. The DNA sequence is given as TGTGCCAGCAGTTCTCGGGACCTAGCGAGAGAGCAGTACTTC. Its amino acids are CASSSRDLAREQYF.